These T cell receptor beta chains were read from a single sample in a study of regulatory T cells in long-lasting Graves disease. TCRdb reanalysed the multiplex PCR reads using MiXCR and keeps one entry per CDR3 protein. The sample shows around 250,000 distinct CDR3 sequences, 15% to 20% of them seen only once. A further study also used this sample, focusing on T cells in Graves' hyperthyroidism and ophthalmopathy.

Source: peripheral blood mononuclear cells (PBMCs), taken at new diagnosis, from a patient treated with antithyroid drugs. Source of these receptors: a woman younger than 45 with Graves disease. CDR3s include the opening cysteine and the closing phenylalanine or tryptophan. The D gene is left open where the match is weak. Only some rows state a clone size, as once, few, many or a class for expanded clones.

>TRBD2|TRBV29-1|NA|TRBJ2-1
CSVGGLAGGYNEQFF
TGCAGCGTTGGAGGACTAGCGGGGGGGTACAATGAGCAGTTCTTC
>NA|TRBV9|NA|TRBJ2-3
CASSVTRRGDTDTQYF
TGTGCCAGCAGCGTTACCCGTCGAGGTGACACAGATACGCAGTATTTT
>NA|TRBV20-1|many|TRBJ1-5
CSARAAQMGNQPQHF
TGCAGTGCTAGAGCCGCACAGATGGGTAATCAGCCCCAGCATTTT
>TRBD2|TRBV7-6|NA|TRBJ2-5
CASRNKTSGPQETQYF
TGTGCCAGCAGAAACAAAACTAGCGGCCCTCAAGAGACCCAGTACTTC
>NA|TRBV3-1|many|TRBJ1-5
CATSKGISNQPQHF
TGTGCCACTTCAAAGGGGATTAGCAATCAGCCCCAGCATTTT
>TRBD1|TRBV7-2|many|TRBJ1-2
CASSFERDSSRTF
TGTGCCAGCAGCTTTGAACGGGACAGCTCCAGGACCTTC
>TRBD1|TRBV7-9|NA|TRBJ1-2
CASSSDRGSNYGYTF
TGTGCCAGCAGCTCCGACAGGGGGTCTAACTATGGCTACACCTTC
>NA|TRBV6-5|many|TRBJ2-7
CASSYGAGRPRSEQYF
TGTGCCAGCAGTTATGGGGCGGGCAGGCCAAGGAGCGAGCAGTACTTC
>TRBD1|TRBV29-1|NA|TRBJ2-1
CSSGTAYNEQFF
TGCAGCTCCGGGACAGCTTACAATGAGCAGTTCTTC
>NA|TRBV11-2|many|TRBJ1-1
CASSGGPGARLDTEAFF
TGTGCCAGCAGCGGCGGGCCGGGGGCGCGCTTGGACACTGAAGCTTTCTTT
>NA|TRBV20-1|many|TRBJ1-2
CSASNSGAGTYGYTF
TGCAGTGCTAGTAATTCGGGGGCGGGCACCTATGGCTACACCTTC
>NA|TRBV6-1|many|TRBJ1-1
CASSPTGPIATEAFF
TGTGCCAGCAGCCCTACCGGCCCTATCGCCACTGAAGCTTTCTTT
>NA|TRBV3-1|many|TRBJ2-2
CASTGLSGELFF
TGTGCCAGCACAGGGTTATCCGGGGAGCTGTTTTTT
>NA|TRBV9|many|TRBJ1-1
CASSVGAQGLTMNTEAFF
TGTGCCAGCAGCGTAGGCGCCCAGGGACTGACGATGAACACTGAAGCTTTCTTT
>NA|TRBV20-1|many|TRBJ1-1
CSASKTRGTPDTEAFF
TGCAGTGCTAGTAAAACACGTGGCACCCCGGACACTGAAGCTTTCTTT